The clone carrying this T cell receptor (beta chain) was found once. This specimen belongs to a study of blood T cell repertoires in COVID-19. This table comes from immunoSEQ multiplex PCR, and its TCRdb copy is limited to in-frame clones, with some not included. This table has over 60,000 clones, roughly 92% appearing once. Trimming cost V 5 bases and J 2 bases; bases outside gene matches: 8. The CDR3 is made up of 15 amino acids. Germline lookup yields CDR1 LNHDA and CDR2 SQIVND (reference sequence). This clonotype was obtained from a human donor in a cohort sampled during active COVID-19. This chain links TRBV19 with TRBJ2-5; the match to TRBD1 covers 7 bases. Sequencing was performed on peripheral blood. DNA for the CDR3: TGTGCCAGTAGTCGAAACAGGGGTGGGCAAGAGACCCAGTACTTC. Protein product: CASSRNRGGQETQYF.